This TCR beta chain came from a study of CD8+ T cells in alopecia areata. Whole-study context: Administration of oral tofacitinib to treated patients was at 5 to 10 mg twice daily.

As the sequencing template, cDNA was produced by extracting RNA and reverse transcribing it. Only in-frame clones appear in the TCRdb table, and some are missing; sequencing was by immunoSEQ multiplex PCR. The sample gives fewer than 110,000 clones, about nine tenths of which show up once; roughly 10% is in the top ten. Study-wide findings and caveats: Tofacitinib significantly lowered scalp clonality and expanded CD8+ clones among the top 100. It was observed that many expanded lesional clones persisted in scalp and blood during tofacitinib.

With 2 bases clipped from V and 3 bases from J, the junction kept 5 bases outside the gene matches. The CDR3 length is 16 residues. Germline CDR1 reads MNHNY; CDR2 reads SVGAGI (reference sequence). Treatment given: oral pan-JAK inhibitor, 5-10 mg twice daily. Points on this clone: No antigen is known for it.

This TCR was sampled from a human donor with alopecia areata. Here the sequenced sample was CD8+ T cells sorted from blood, taken around week 34, from a patient treated with tofacitinib. V and J are TRBV6-6 and TRBJ2-2; TRBD1 aligns across 8 bases. As DNA, the CDR3 is TGTGCCAGCAGTTACCCGACAGGGGCCCACACCGGGGAGCTGTTTTTT. It encodes CASSYPTGAHTGELFF.